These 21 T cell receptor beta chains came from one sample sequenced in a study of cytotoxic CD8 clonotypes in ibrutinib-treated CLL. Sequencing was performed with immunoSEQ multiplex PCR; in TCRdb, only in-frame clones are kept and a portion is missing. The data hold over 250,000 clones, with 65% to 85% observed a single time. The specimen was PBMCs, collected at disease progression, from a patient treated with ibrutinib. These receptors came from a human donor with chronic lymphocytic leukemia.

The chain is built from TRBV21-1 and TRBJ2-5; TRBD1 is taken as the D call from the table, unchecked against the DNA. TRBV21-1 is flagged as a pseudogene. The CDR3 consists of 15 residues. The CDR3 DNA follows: TGTGCCAGCATTTCCTCAGGGGGCCGGGAAGAGACCCAGTACTTC. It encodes CASISSGGREETQYF.

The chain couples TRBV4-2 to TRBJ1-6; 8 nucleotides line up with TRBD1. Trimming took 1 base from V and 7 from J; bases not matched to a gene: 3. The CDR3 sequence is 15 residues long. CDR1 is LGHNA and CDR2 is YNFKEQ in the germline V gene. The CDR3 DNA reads TGTGCCAGCAGCCAAGTTGACAGGGGCAATTCACCCCTCCACTTT. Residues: CASSQVDRGNSPLHF.

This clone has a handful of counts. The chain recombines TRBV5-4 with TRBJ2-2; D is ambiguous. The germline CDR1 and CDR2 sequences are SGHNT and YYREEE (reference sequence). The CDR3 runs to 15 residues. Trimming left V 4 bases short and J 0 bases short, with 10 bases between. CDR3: CASSPWPTNTGELFF. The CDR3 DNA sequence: TGTGCCAGCAGCCCTTGGCCAACGAACACCGGGGAGCTGTTTTTT.

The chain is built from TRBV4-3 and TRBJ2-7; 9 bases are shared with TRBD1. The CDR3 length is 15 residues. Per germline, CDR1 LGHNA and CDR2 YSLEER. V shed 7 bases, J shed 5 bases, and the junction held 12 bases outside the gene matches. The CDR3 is CASNIIGTGWNEQYF. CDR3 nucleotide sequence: TGCGCCAGCAACATAATCGGGACAGGGTGGAACGAGCAGTACTTC.

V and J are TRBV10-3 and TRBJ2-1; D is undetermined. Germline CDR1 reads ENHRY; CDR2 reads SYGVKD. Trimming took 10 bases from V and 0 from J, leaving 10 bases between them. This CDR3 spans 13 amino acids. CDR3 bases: TGTGCCACCAAGAGCACCTCCTACAATGAGCAGTTCTTC. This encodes CATKSTSYNEQFF.

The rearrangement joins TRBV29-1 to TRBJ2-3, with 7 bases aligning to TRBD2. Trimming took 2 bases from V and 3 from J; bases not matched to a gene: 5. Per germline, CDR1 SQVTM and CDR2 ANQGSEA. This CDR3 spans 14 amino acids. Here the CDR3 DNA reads TGCAGCGTTGAATCGGGGCGGGGGACAGATACGCAGTATTTT. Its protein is CSVESGRGTDTQYF.

The CDR3 region has the DNA TGCGCCAGCAGCCCAGGCGGGGTTTCCTACGAGCAGTACTTC. As protein: CASSPGGVSYEQYF. The chain carries TRBV5-1 and TRBJ2-7; D possibly corresponds to TRBD2 (6 bases). Germline assignment: CDR1 SGHRS and CDR2 YFSETQ. Trimming left V 4 bases short and J 1 base short, with 12 bases between. The CDR3 is 14 residues long.

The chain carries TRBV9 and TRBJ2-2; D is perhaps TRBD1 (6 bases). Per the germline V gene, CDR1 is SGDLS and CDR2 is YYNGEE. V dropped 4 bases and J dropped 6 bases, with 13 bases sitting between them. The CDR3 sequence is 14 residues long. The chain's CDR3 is CASSPGDGAGELFF. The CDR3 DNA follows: TGTGCCAGCAGCCCAGGGGACGGCGCCGGGGAGCTGTTTTTT. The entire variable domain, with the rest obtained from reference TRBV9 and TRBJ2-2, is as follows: DSGVTQTPKHLITATGQRVTLRCSPRSGDLSVYWYQQSLDQGLQFLIQYYNGEERAKGNILERFSAQQFPDLHSELNLSSLELGDSALYFCASSPGDGAGELFFGEGSRLTVL.

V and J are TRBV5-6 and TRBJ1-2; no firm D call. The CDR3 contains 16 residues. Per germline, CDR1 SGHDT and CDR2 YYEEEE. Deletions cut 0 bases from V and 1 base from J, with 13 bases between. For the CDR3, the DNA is TGTGCCAGCAGCTTGGGGCAGACTAAATTTAACTATGGCTACACCTTC. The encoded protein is CASSLGQTKFNYGYTF.

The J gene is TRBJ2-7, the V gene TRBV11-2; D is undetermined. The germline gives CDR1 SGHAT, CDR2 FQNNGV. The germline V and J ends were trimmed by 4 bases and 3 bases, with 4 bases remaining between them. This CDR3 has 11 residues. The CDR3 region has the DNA TGTGCCAGCAGCTCCCTCTACGAGCAGTACTTC. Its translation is CASSSLYEQYF.

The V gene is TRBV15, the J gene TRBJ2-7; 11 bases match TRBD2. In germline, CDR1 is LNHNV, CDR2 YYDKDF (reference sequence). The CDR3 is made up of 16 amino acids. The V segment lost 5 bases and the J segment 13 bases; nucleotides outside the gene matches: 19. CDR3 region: CATSPSPLVTSGSQYF. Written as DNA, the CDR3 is TGTGCCACCAGCCCTAGTCCCCTCGTAACTAGCGGGAGCCAATACTTC.

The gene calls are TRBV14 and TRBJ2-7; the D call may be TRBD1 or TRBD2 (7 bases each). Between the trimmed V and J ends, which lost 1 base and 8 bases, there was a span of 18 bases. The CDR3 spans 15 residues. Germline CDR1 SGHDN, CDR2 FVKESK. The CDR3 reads CASSQGTGAGVKQYF. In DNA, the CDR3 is TGTGCCAGCAGCCAAGGTACAGGGGCGGGGGTGAAGCAGTACTTC.

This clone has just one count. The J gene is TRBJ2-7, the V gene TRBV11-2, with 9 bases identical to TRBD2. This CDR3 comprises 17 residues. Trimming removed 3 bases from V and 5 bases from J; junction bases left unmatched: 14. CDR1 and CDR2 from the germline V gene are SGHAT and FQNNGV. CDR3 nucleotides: TGTGCCAGCAGCTTCTGGTTAGCGGGAGCCCCACCAAACGAGCAGTACTTC. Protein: CASSFWLAGAPPNEQYF.

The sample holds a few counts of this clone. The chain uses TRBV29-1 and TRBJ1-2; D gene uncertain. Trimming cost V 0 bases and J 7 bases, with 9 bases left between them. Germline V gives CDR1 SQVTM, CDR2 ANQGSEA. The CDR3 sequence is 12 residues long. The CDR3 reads CSVEDRGFGYTF. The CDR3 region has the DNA TGCAGCGTTGAAGATCGGGGTTTTGGCTACACCTTC.

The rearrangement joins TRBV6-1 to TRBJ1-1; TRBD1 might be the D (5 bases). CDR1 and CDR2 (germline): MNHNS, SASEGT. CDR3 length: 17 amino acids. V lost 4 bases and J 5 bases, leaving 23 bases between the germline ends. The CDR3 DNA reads TGTGCCAGCAGTGGGGTCCCCGGGGGTCAGAGGTGGACTGAAGCTTTCTTT. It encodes CASSGVPGGQRWTEAFF.

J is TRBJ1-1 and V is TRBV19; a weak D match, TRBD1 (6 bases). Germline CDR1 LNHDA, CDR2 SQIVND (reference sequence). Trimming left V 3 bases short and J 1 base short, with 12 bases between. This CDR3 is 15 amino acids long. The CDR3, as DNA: TGTGCCAGTAGTATTGCCAGGGGCGCGAACACTGAAGCTTTCTTT. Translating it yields CASSIARGANTEAFF.

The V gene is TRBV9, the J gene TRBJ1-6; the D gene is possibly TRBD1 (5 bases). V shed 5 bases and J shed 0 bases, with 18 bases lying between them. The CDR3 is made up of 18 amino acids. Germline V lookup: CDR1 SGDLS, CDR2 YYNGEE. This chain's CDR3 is CASRRDPLASSYNSPLHF. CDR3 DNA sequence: TGTGCCAGCAGACGGGACCCCTTAGCGAGCTCCTATAATTCACCCCTCCACTTT.

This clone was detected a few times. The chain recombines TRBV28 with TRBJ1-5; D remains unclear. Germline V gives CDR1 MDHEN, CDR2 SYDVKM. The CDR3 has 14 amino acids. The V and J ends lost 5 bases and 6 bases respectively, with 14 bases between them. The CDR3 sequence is CASSVRRWFQPQHF. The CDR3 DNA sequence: TGTGCCAGCAGTGTCAGGCGGTGGTTTCAGCCCCAGCATTTT.

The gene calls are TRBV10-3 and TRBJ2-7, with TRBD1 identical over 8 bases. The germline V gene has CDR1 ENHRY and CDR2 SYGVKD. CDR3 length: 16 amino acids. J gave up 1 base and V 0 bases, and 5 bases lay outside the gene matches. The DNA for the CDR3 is TGTGCCATCAGTGAGTCTTCCAGGACAGGGTCCTACGAGCAGTACTTC. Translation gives CAISESSRTGSYEQYF.

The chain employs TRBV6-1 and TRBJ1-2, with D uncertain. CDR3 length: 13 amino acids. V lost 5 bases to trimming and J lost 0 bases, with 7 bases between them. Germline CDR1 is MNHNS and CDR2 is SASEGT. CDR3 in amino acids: CASSHGPNYGYTF. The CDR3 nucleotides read TGTGCCAGCAGTCACGGACCTAACTATGGCTACACCTTC.

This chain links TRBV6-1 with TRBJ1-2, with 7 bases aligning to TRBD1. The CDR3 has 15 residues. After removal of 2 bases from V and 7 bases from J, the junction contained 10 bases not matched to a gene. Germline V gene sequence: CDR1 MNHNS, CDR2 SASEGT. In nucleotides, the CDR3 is TGTGCCAGCAGTGAACCGACAGGGAACCTCTTTGGCTACACCTTC. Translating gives CASSEPTGNLFGYTF.